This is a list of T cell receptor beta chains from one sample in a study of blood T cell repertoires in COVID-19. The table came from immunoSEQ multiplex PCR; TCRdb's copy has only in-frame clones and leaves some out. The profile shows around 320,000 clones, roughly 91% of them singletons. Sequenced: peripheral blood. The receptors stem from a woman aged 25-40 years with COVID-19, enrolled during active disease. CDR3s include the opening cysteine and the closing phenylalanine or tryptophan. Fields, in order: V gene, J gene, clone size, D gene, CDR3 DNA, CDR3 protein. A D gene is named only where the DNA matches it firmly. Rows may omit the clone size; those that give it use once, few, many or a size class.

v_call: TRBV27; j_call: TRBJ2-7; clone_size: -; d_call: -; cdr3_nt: TGTGCCAGCAGTTTGGCGGGGTTCAGCGAGCAGTACTTC; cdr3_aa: CASSLAGFSEQYF
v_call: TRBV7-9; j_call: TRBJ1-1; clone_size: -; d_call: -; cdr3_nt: TGTGCCAGCAGCCCCCGGGGAGGGTCGGGGACTGAAGCTTTCTTT; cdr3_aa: CASSPRGGSGTEAFF
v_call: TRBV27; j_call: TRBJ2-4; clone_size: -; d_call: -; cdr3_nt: TGTGCCAGCAGTTTCTTCAAGGAGGGCGCAACTAAAAACATTCAGTACTTC; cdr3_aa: CASSFFKEGATKNIQYF
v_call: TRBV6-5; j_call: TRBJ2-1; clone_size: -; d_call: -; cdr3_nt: TGTGCCAGCAGTTACTCTGTAAACAATGAGCAGTTCTTC; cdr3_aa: CASSYSVNNEQFF
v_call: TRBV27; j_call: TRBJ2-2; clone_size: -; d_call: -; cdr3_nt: TGTGCCAGCAGTCCCATAGTAGTCGGGGATTCCGGGGAGCTGTTTTTT; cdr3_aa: CASSPIVVGDSGELFF
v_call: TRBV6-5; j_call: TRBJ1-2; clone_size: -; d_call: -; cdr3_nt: TGTGCCAGCAGGACTCAGCGGGAGGGAGGCTACACCTTC; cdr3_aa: CASRTQREGGYTF
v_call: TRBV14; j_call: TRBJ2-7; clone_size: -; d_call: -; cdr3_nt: TGTGCCAGCAGCCAAGAAATTACCCAACTCTACGAGCAGTACTTC; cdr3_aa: CASSQEITQLYEQYF
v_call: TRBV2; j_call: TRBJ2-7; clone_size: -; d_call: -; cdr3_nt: TGTGCCAGCAGCAAGTTAGTCTTCGAGCAGTACTTC; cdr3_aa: CASSKLVFEQYF
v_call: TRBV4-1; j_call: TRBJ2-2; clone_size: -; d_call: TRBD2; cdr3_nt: TGCGCCAGCAGCCACCGTTTCTATGGGGGGGCCGGGGAGCTGTTTTTT; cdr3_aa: CASSHRFYGGAGELFF
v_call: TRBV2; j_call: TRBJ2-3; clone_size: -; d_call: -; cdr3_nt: TGTGCCAGCAGTGGGCAGAATCTGTCGGAGGATACGCAGTATTTT; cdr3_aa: CASSGQNLSEDTQYF
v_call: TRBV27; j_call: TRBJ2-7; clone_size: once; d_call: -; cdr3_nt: TGTGCCAGCAGTTTATTTGGGGGGGCTTACGAGCAGTACTTC; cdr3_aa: CASSLFGGAYEQYF
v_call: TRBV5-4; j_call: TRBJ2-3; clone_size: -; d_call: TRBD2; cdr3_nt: TGTGCCAGCAGCCGCGGGGGGGGCACAGATACGCAGTATTTT; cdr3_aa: CASSRGGGTDTQYF
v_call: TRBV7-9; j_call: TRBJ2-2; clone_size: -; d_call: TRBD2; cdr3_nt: TGTGCCAGCAGCTTACGGCATGCGGGGGAGAACACCGGGGAGCTGTTTTTT; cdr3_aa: CASSLRHAGENTGELFF
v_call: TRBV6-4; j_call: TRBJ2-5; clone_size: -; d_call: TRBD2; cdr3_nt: TGTGCCAGCAGTGACTCTAGCGGGGGGGCGGAGACCCAGTACTTC; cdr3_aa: CASSDSSGGAETQYF
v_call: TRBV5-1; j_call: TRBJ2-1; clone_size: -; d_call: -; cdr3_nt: TGCGCCAGCAGCCCGGACCGTCAACTAGCCTACAATGAGCAGTTCTTC; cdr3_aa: CASSPDRQLAYNEQFF
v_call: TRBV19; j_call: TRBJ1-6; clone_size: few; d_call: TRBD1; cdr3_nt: TGTGCCAGTAAATCCCTGCAGGGGGCGAGTAATGTGTCACCCCTCCACTTT; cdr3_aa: CASKSLQGASNVSPLHF
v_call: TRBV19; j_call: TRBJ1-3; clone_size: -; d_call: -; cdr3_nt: TGTGCCAGTCTCGAACAGGGTTTTGGAAACACCATATATTTT; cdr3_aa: CASLEQGFGNTIYF
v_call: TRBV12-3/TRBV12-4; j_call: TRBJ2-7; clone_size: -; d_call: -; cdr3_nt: TGTGCCAGCAGTTTAGTAGCTTCTCAAGAGCAGTACTTC; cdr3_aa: CASSLVASQEQYF
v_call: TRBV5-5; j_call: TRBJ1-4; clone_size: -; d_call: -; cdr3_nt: TGTGCCAGCAGCTTTTCTCTTAGCAGTCTTAATGAAAAACTGTTTTTT; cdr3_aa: CASSFSLSSLNEKLFF
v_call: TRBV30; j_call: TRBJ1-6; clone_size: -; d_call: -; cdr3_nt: TGTGCCTGGAAGTCTTTTCAGAGGTCTAATTCACCCCTCCACTTT; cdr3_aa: CAWKSFQRSNSPLHF
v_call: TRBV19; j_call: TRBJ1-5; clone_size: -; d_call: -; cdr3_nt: TGTGCCAGTAAGCTTCGGGTTCGGGATAACACAAATCAGCCCCAGCATTTT; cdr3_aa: CASKLRVRDNTNQPQHF
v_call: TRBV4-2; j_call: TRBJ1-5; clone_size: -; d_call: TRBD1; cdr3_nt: TGTGCCAGCAGCCAATTAACAGGGGGCAGGCAGCCCCAGCATTTT; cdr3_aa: CASSQLTGGRQPQHF
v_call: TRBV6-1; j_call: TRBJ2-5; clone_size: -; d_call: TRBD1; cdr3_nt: TGTGCCAGCAGTGAAAGGGGACAGCAAGAGACCCAGTACTTC; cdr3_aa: CASSERGQQETQYF
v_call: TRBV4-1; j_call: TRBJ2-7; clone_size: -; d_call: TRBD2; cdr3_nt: TGCGCCAGCCTTCCCCCGGGACTAGTCTACGAGCAGTACTTC; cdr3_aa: CASLPPGLVYEQYF
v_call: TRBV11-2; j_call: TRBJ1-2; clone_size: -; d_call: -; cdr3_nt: TGTGCCAGCAGTACAGGGAATTGGGACTACACCTTC; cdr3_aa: CASSTGNWDYTF
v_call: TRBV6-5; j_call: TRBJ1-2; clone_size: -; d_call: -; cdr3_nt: TGTGCCAGCACCTCCGGGACATTCGGCTACACCTTC; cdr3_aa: CASTSGTFGYTF
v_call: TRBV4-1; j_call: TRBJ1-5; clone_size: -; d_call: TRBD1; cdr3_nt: TGCGCCAGCAGCCTCCTAGGACAGGATCAGCCCCAGCATTTT; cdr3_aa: CASSLLGQDQPQHF
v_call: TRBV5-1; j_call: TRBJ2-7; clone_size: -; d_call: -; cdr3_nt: TGCGCCAGCAGCGTCGGAGGGCGGGTGTCCTACGAGCAGTACTTC; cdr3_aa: CASSVGGRVSYEQYF
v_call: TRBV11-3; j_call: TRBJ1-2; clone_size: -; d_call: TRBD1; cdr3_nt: TGTGCCAGCAGCTTAGACCCGGGACAGGACACCCTCCATTACGCCTATGGCTACACCTTC; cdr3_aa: CASSLDPGQDTLHYAYGYTF
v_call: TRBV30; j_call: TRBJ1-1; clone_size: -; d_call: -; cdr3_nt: TGTGCCTGGAGTTCTCGGGGGAGAGGGTTGATGAACACTGAAGCTTTCTTT; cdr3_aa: CAWSSRGRGLMNTEAFF
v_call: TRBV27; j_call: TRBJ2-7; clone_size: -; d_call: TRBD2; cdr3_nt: TGTGCCAGCAGTTCCATGCCGGGAGGCGAGCAGTACTTC; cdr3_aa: CASSSMPGGEQYF
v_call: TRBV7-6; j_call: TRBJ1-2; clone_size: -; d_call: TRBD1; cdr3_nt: TGTGCCAGCAGCTTAACAGGGGGTGACTATGGCTACACCTTC; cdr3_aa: CASSLTGGDYGYTF
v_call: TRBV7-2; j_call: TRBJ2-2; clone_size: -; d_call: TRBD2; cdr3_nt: TGTGCCAGCAGCTTAGATCTGCGGGGGGGCCACACCGGGGAGCTGTTTTTT; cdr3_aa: CASSLDLRGGHTGELFF
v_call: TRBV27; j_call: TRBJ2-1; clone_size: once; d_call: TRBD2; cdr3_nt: TGTGCCAGCAGTCCTCGGACAGGCGGACTAGCGGCCGATGAGCAGTTCTTC; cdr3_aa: CASSPRTGGLAADEQFF
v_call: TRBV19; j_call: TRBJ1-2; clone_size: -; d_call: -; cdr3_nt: TGTGCCAGTAGTATTGGCGGGGAACGCTATGGCTACACCTTC; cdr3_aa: CASSIGGERYGYTF
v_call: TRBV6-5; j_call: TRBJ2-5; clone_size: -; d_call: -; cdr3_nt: TGTGCCAGCAGTTACTCCAGCGTTGGCCCAGAGACCCAGTACTTC; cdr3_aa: CASSYSSVGPETQYF
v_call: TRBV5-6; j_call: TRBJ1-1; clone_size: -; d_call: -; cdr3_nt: TGTGCCAGCAGCTTGGGACCAGGGTTAACTGAAGCTTTCTTT; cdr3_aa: CASSLGPGLTEAFF
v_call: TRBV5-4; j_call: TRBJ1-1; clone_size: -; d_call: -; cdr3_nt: TGTGCCAGCAGCTTGAGTGCGAGTGAAGCTTTCTTT; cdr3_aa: CASSLSASEAFF
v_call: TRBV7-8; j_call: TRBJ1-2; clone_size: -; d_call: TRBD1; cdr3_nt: TGTGCCAGCAGCGTGACAGGGGACTATGGCTACACCTTC; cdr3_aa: CASSVTGDYGYTF